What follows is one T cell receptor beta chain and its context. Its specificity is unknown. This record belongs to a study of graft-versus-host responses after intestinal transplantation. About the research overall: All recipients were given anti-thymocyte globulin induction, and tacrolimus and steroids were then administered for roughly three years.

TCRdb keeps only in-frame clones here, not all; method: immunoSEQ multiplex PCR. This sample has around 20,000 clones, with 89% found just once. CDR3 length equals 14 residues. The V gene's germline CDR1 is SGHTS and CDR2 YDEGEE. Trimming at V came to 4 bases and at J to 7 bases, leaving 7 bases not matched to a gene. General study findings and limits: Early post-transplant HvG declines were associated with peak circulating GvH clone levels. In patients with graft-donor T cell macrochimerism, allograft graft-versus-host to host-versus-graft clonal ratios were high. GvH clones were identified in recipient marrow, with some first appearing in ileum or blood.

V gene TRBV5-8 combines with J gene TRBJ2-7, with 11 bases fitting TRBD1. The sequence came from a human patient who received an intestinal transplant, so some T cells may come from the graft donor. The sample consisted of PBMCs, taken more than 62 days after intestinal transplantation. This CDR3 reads CASSPDRGLQEQYF. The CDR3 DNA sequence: TGTGCCAGCAGCCCGGACAGGGGGCTTCAAGAGCAGTACTTC.